Here is one T cell receptor beta chain with its context. Its antigen is as yet unknown. The data belong to a study of regulatory T cells in long-lasting Graves disease. Study details: The definition of persistent Graves' disease was over 5 years of antithyroid drugs with positive TSH receptor antibodies. General study results and limits: Newly diagnosed Graves' patients exceeded persistent ones in TCR diversity.

Time point: persistent/refractory GD, antithyroid drugs over 5 years with positive TRAb. Researchers made the TCR library from RNA that was extracted from PBMCs. Patients came from an endocrinology department in Xi'an, China. In building TCR beta libraries, iRepertoire HTBI primers were used together with Arm-PCR of CDR3 regions. MiXCR, run by TCRdb on the multiplex PCR reads, gives a single entry per CDR3 protein. The data contain approximately 500,000 distinct CDR3 sequences, 20% to 25% of them singletons. The sample was peripheral blood mononuclear cells (PBMCs), taken when the disease was refractory, from a patient treated with antithyroid drugs. The TCR comes from a female donor with Graves disease.

The CDR3: CASSQDRTSPQETQYF. In nucleotides, the CDR3 is TGTGCCAGCAGCCAAGATCGGACTAGTCCCCAAGAGACCCAGTACTTC. The chain recombines TRBV4-2 with TRBJ2-5, with 7 bases identical to TRBD2. CDR1 is LGHNA and CDR2 is YNFKEQ in the germline V gene. The length of the CDR3 is 16 residues. Losses at the gene ends were 0 bases for V and 1 base for J; bases not matched to a gene: 5.